The text below deals with one T cell receptor (beta chain). Its antigen is unknown. Germline CDR1 reads SGHRS; CDR2 reads YFSETQ. This CDR3 is built from 12 residues. V shed 3 bases and J shed 8 bases, with 11 bases lying between them. This sample was included in a study of OX40 agonist ivuxolimab in advanced cancers. Whole-study context: Partial responses were achieved by three patients: one hepatocellular carcinoma, two cutaneous melanoma.

Findings and limits, study-wide: Relative to CD4+ cells, CD8+ T cells on average had more expanded clones.

Data came from immunoSEQ multiplex PCR; TCRdb stores just in-frame clones and leaves some out. The repertoire holds tens of thousands of clones, with roughly nine tenths as singletons. The rearrangement joins TRBV5-1 to TRBJ1-2; a possible D gene is TRBD1 (6 bases). The TCR sequence derives from an adult with an advanced solid tumor such as melanoma, head and neck, liver or kidney cancer. This sample comprised CD4+ or CD8+ T cells sorted from blood, obtained in a trial of the OX40 agonist ivuxolimab. As DNA, the CDR3 is TGCGCCAGCAGCTCAGGGGCTGGAGGCTACACCTTC. As protein: CASSSGAGGYTF.